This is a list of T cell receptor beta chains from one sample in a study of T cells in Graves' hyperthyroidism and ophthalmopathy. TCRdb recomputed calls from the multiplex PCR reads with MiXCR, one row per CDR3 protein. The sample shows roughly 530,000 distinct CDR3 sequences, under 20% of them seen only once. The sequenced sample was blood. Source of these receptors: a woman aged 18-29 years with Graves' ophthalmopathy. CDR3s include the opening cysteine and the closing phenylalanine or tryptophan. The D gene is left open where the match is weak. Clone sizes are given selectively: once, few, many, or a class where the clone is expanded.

cdr3_aa: CASRTGSSYGYTF; cdr3_nt: TGTGCCAGCAGAACGGGCAGCAGCTATGGCTACACCTTC; clone_size: many; d_call: NA; v_call: TRBV12-3/TRBV12-4; j_call: TRBJ1-2
cdr3_aa: CASSYSDFNEQFF; cdr3_nt: TGTGCCAGCAGTTACTCGGACTTTAATGAGCAGTTCTTC; clone_size: NA; d_call: NA; v_call: TRBV6-5; j_call: TRBJ2-1
cdr3_aa: CSVSGGSYNEQFF; cdr3_nt: TGCAGCGTGAGCGGGGGCTCCTACAATGAGCAGTTCTTC; clone_size: NA; d_call: TRBD2; v_call: TRBV29-1; j_call: TRBJ2-1
cdr3_aa: CASSPGLAENTGELFF; cdr3_nt: TGTGCCAGCAGCCCCGGACTAGCGGAGAACACCGGGGAGCTGTTTTTT; clone_size: NA; d_call: TRBD2; v_call: TRBV7-9; j_call: TRBJ2-2
cdr3_aa: CASSLLGKLDKEDSGNTIYF; cdr3_nt: TGTGCCAGCAGCCTCCTTGGGAAGTTGGACAAGGAAGACTCTGGAAACACCATATATTTT; clone_size: NA; d_call: NA; v_call: TRBV7-2; j_call: TRBJ1-3
cdr3_aa: CASAQTEYTGELFF; cdr3_nt: TGTGCCAGCGCCCAGACAGAATACACCGGGGAGCTGTTTTTT; clone_size: NA; d_call: NA; v_call: TRBV11-1; j_call: TRBJ2-2
cdr3_aa: CASSLAVASHEQFF; cdr3_nt: TGTGCCAGCAGCTTAGCTGTAGCCTCCCATGAGCAGTTCTTC; clone_size: many; d_call: NA; v_call: TRBV11-3; j_call: TRBJ2-1
cdr3_aa: CASSSYGTSGSPYEQYF; cdr3_nt: TGTGCCAGCAGTTCGTACGGGACTAGCGGGAGTCCGTACGAGCAGTACTTC; clone_size: few; d_call: TRBD2; v_call: TRBV6-1; j_call: TRBJ2-7
cdr3_aa: CASRQGTDSNYEQYF; cdr3_nt: TGTGCCAGCAGGCAGGGGACCGATTCTAACTACGAGCAGTACTTC; clone_size: NA; d_call: NA; v_call: TRBV28; j_call: TRBJ2-7
cdr3_aa: CASSLVMSSGRETQYF; cdr3_nt: TGTGCCAGCAGCTTAGTCATGTCTAGCGGGAGAGAGACCCAGTACTTC; clone_size: many; d_call: TRBD2; v_call: TRBV7-2; j_call: TRBJ2-5
cdr3_aa: CASSQGGDTEAFF; cdr3_nt: TGTGCCAGCTCACAGGGAGGCGACACTGAAGCTTTCTTT; clone_size: many; d_call: NA; v_call: TRBV18; j_call: TRBJ1-1
cdr3_aa: CASKPSNQHILYEQYF; cdr3_nt: TGTGCCAGCAAACCATCAAACCAGCATATCCTTTACGAGCAGTACTTC; clone_size: many; d_call: NA; v_call: TRBV27; j_call: TRBJ2-7
cdr3_aa: CASSQQYPWNTEAFF; cdr3_nt: TGCGCCAGCAGCCAACAGTATCCCTGGAACACTGAAGCTTTCTTT; clone_size: NA; d_call: NA; v_call: TRBV13; j_call: TRBJ1-1
cdr3_aa: CASSPRGPLSSYNEQFF; cdr3_nt: TGCGCCAGCAGCCCGAGGGGACCTTTAAGCTCCTACAATGAGCAGTTCTTC; clone_size: NA; d_call: NA; v_call: TRBV5-1; j_call: TRBJ2-1
cdr3_aa: CASSQETPWNSNQPQHF; cdr3_nt: TGTGCCAGCAGCCAAGAGACGCCCTGGAATAGCAATCAGCCCCAGCATTTT; clone_size: few; d_call: NA; v_call: TRBV3-1; j_call: TRBJ1-5
cdr3_aa: CSAFSGSSYEQYF; cdr3_nt: TGCAGTGCATTTAGCGGGAGCTCCTACGAGCAGTACTTC; clone_size: many; d_call: TRBD2; v_call: TRBV20-1; j_call: TRBJ2-7
cdr3_aa: CASSLTRRGWGTEAFF; cdr3_nt: TGTGCCAGCAGCTTAACGAGGAGGGGTTGGGGCACTGAAGCTTTCTTT; clone_size: NA; d_call: NA; v_call: TRBV7-3; j_call: TRBJ1-1
cdr3_aa: CSARDGQVRTDTQYF; cdr3_nt: TGCAGTGCTAGAGATGGACAGGTTCGCACAGATACGCAGTATTTT; clone_size: many; d_call: TRBD1; v_call: TRBV20-1; j_call: TRBJ2-3
cdr3_aa: CSVEEAGGSDEQFF; cdr3_nt: TGCAGCGTTGAAGAGGCTGGCGGGTCGGATGAGCAGTTCTTC; clone_size: many; d_call: NA; v_call: TRBV29-1; j_call: TRBJ2-1
cdr3_aa: CASSEARASGELFF; cdr3_nt: TGTGCCAGCAGTGAAGCGCGCGCTTCCGGGGAGCTGTTTTTT; clone_size: many; d_call: NA; v_call: TRBV2; j_call: TRBJ2-2
cdr3_aa: CASGTHKAETQYF; cdr3_nt: TGTGCCAGCGGGACCCATAAAGCGGAGACCCAGTACTTC; clone_size: few; d_call: NA; v_call: TRBV6-1; j_call: TRBJ2-5